This TCR beta chain was recovered during a study of cytotoxic CD8 clonotypes in ibrutinib-treated CLL (dated by TCRdb to the early 2020s). With regard to the full study: In this cohort, approximately 14 patients were treatment-naive and approximately twelve were relapsed/refractory, while some 18 had unmutated IGHV. Of the roughly 86 people in the trial, 26 had longitudinal samples available. Response samples were obtained after a median of around 11 months of treatment, with a range of about 6 to 36 months. Samples averaged about 260,000 productive templates and approximately 100,000 productive rearrangements. All remission and progressive disease samples were collected while patients were still receiving ibrutinib. Partial responses were observed in around 25 patients and complete responses in 2; after a median follow-up of around 64 months, remission was maintained in around 14 patients and progression was observed in around twelve. Cryopreserved peripheral blood mononuclear cells were collected at three points: before therapy, at response, and at either sustained remission or disease progression. The research as a whole found: An increase in clonality was observed at ibrutinib response, with clonality remaining stable during sustained remission and falling back toward baseline at progression. Baseline clonality was found to be higher than that of age-matched healthy donors and was strongly correlated with circulating CD8+ T-cell counts. Public clonotypes were rare and either contracted or stayed stable during treatment, and the rise in clonality at ibrutinib response reflected the expansion of private clonotypes. Sustained-remission and progressing patients did not have matched sampling times, and lymph node repertoires were not examined.

This clone has more than one count but fewer than ten. No cognate antigen has been identified for it. No base quality values were provided; no much bigger clone lies one nucleotide off. A MiSeq instrument was used for deep resolution sequencing, which targeted depths ranging from 1 in 1 million up to 1 in 200,000 T cells, with coverage averaging 10x for each clonotype. The immunoSEQ hsTCRB Kit was used to generate TCR beta libraries. The authors' pipeline ran thus. Data were analyzed with ImmunoSEQ Data Assistant and ImmunoSEQ Analyzer, with V, D and J genes assigned per IMGT definitions. Clonality, which ranges from 0 to 1, was calculated by subtracting the normalized Shannon entropy of productive rearrangement frequencies from one. Only overrepresented clonotypes making up at least 0.05% of the repertoire of each patient were included in the public clonotype analysis. Repertoires from about a dozen age-matched healthy donors in immuneACCESS were used as clonality controls. Entries here come from immuneACCESS through TCRdb and include only in-frame sequences with V and J called. Some clones fail to appear in such tables; in the studies checked, an unresolved V gene covers under half of the shortfall, and the cause of the remainder is unknown. That table gives V, J and clone size, and the DNA gave D and trimming. This sample gives more than 140,000 clones in total; around 77% of them show up just once. The ten largest clones take up around 30% of the sample.

This specimen's time point label, per the study, means: 12 months on ibrutinib. For TCR beta library preparation, approximately 2 micrograms of genomic DNA was extracted from cryopreserved PBMCs. High-throughput TCR beta sequencing was performed on longitudinal blood samples from CLL patients receiving ibrutinib monotherapy. The patients were enrolled in a single-center, open-label phase 2 trial of ibrutinib monotherapy. The sequenced sample was PBMCs, obtained after 12 months of ibrutinib treatment. This TCR came from a human donor with chronic lymphocytic leukemia.

The CDR3 protein: CASSSSGGDYGYTF. At the DNA level, the sequence is TGTGCCAGCAGTTCGTCCGGGGGGGACTATGGCTACACCTTC. Here the chain combines TRBV6-5 and TRBJ1-2; the D gene is perhaps TRBD1, from 5 matching bases. CDR1 MNHEY and CDR2 SVGAGI were looked up in the germline V gene. Relative to germline, V is 4 bases shorter and J is 3 bases shorter, with 12 bases between their ends. Taken from cysteine to phenylalanine, the CDR3 has 14 residues. Only CDR3 DNA remains: 42 bases, in frame from the first base.